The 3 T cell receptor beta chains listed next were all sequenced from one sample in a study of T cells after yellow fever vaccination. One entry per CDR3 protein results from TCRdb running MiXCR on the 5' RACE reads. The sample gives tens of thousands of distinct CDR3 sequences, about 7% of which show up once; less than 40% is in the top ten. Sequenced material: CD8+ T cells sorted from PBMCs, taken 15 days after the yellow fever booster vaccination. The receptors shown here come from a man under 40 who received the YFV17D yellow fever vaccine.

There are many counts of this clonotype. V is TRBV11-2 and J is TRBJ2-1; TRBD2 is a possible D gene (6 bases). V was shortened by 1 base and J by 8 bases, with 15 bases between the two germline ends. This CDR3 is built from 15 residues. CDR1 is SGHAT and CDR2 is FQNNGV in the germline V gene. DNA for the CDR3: TGTGCCAGCAGCTTAGGAGGGAGGAACATGGATGAGCAGTTCTTC. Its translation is CASSLGGRNMDEQFF.

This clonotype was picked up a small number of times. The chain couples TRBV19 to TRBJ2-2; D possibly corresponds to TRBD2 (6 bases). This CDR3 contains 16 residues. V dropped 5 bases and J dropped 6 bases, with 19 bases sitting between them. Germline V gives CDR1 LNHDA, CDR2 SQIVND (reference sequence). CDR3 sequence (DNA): TGTGCCAGTAGTCGGGGAGCGGGTTTTCTGGCCGGGGAGCTGTTTTTT. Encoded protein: CASSRGAGFLAGELFF.

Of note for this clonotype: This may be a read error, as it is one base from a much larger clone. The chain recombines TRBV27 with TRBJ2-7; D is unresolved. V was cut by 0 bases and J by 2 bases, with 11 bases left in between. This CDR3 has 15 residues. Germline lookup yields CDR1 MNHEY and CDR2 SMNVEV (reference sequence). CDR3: CASSLSVDTPYEQYF. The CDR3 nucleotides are TGTGCCAGCAGTTTATCGGTAGATACCCCCTACGAGCAGTACTTC.